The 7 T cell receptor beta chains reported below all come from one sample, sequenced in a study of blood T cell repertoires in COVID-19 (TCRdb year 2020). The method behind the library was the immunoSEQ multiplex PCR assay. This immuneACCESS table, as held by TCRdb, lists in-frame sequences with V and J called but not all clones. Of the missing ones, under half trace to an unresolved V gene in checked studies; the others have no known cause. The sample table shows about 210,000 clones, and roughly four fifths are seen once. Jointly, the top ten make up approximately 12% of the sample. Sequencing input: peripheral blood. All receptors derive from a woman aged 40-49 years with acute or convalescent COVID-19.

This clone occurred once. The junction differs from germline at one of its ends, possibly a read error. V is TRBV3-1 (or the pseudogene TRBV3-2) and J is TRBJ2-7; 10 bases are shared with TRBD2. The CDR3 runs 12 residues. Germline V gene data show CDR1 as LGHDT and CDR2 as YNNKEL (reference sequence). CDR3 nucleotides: TGTGCCAGCAGTCTCGGGACTAGCGTGCGGCACTTC. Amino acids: CASSLGTSVRHF.

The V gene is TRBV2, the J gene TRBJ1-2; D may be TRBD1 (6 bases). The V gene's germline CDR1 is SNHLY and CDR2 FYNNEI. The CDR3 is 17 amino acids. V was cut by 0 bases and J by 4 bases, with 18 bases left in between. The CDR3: CASSEAGARVQSYGYTF. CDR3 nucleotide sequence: TGTGCCAGCAGTGAAGCGGGGGCCAGGGTCCAGAGCTATGGCTACACCTTC.

The CDR3 DNA sequence: TGTGCCAGCAGCTTAGCCACACCCGGGACAGGGATTGAAAAACTGTTTTTT. Translating gives CASSLATPGTGIEKLFF. This rearrangement joins TRBV11-2 to TRBJ1-4; 9 nucleotides agree with TRBD1. This CDR3 comprises 17 residues. The trim removed 1 base at V and 7 bases at J, leaving 10 bases unmatched. Looked up from germline, CDR1 is SGHAT and CDR2 is FQNNGV.

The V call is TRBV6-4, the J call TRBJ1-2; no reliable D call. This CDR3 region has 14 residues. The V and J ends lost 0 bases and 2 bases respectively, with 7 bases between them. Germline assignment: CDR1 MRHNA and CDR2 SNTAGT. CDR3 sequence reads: CASSDSNKNYGYTF. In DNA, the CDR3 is TGTGCCAGCAGTGACTCGAACAAGAACTATGGCTACACCTTC.

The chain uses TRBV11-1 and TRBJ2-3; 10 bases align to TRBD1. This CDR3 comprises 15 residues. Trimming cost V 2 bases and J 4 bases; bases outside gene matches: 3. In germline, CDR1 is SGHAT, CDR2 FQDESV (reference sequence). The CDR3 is CASSLRQGASDTQYF. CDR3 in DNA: TGTGCCAGCAGCTTAAGACAGGGGGCATCAGATACGCAGTATTTT.

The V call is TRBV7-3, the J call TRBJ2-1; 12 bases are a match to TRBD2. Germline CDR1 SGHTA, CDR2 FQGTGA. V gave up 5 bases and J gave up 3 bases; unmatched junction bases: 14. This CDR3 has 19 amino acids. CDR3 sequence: CASSLRPASGGALYNEQFF. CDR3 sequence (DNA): TGTGCCAGCAGCCTACGTCCGGCTAGCGGGGGGGCCCTCTACAATGAGCAGTTCTTC.

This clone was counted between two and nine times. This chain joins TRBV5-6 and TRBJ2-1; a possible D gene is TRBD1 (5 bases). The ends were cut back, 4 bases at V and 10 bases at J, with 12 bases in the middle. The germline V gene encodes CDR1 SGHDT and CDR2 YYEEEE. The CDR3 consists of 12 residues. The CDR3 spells CASSATGVEQFF. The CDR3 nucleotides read TGTGCCAGCAGCGCTACAGGAGTAGAGCAGTTCTTC.